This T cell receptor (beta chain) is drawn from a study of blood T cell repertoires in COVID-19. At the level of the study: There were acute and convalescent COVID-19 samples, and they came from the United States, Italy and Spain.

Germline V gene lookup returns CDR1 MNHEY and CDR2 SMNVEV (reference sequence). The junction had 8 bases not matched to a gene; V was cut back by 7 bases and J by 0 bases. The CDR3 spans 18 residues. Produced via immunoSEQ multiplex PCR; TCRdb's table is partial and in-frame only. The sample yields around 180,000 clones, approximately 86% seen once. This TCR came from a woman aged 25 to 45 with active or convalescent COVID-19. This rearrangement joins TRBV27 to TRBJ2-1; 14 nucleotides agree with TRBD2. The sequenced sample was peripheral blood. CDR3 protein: CASNRLAGGTSSYNEQFF. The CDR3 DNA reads TGTGCCAGCAACCGACTAGCGGGAGGGACTAGCTCCTACAATGAGCAGTTCTTC.